Below are 8 T cell receptor beta chains sequenced from a single sample in a study of shared clonotypes between healthy human individuals. The repertoire was sequenced with immunoSEQ multiplex PCR; TCRdb's copy has only in-frame clones and lacks some. The sample lists hundreds of thousands of clones; roughly four fifths were seen once. The sequencing input was PBMCs. The receptors were sampled from a woman aged 35 to 49 in good health. Some clones in this sample may be carry-over from other donors' samples.

V is TRBV5-1 and J is TRBJ2-5; D is uncertain. Per the germline V gene, CDR1 is SGHRS and CDR2 is YFSETQ. The CDR3 sequence is 14 residues long. V was trimmed by 0 bases and J by 0 bases, leaving 6 bases between them. The CDR3 reads CASSLDRHQETQYF. CDR3 nucleotide sequence: TGCGCCAGCAGCTTGGACAGACACCAAGAGACCCAGTACTTC.

The chain combines TRBV29-1 with TRBJ2-7; D is unclear. Germline values: CDR1 SQVTM, CDR2 ANQGSEA. The CDR3 runs 11 residues. The ends were cut back, 4 bases at V and 6 bases at J, with 10 bases in the middle. For the CDR3, the DNA is TGCAGCGTTGTAGCCAGAACCGAGCAGTACTTC. Protein: CSVVARTEQYF.

The rearrangement joins TRBV5-4 to TRBJ2-3, with 7 bases aligning to TRBD2. The length of the CDR3 is 15 residues. The germline CDR1 and CDR2 sequences are SGHNT and YYREEE (reference sequence). V was pared by 4 bases and J by 0 bases, with 5 bases of the junction left unmatched. The CDR3, as DNA: TGTGCCAGCAGCCGCGGGAGTTACAGCACAGATACGCAGTATTTT. This sequence encodes CASSRGSYSTDTQYF.

The genes are TRBV25-1 and TRBJ1-4; 7 bases align to TRBD1. This CDR3 region has 18 residues. V lost 0 bases, J lost 5 bases, and 12 bases stayed unmatched. Looked up from germline, CDR1 is MGHDK and CDR2 is SYGVNS. The CDR3 DNA sequence: TGTGCCAGCAGTGAATATGGCCCCCTGGGCAGGGGGAATGAAAAACTGTTTTTT. This codes for CASSEYGPLGRGNEKLFF.

The V and J genes are TRBV19 and TRBJ2-4; tentatively, D is TRBD1 (7 bases). The V gene lost 4 bases and the J gene lost 6 bases, with 13 bases spanning the gap. The CDR3 totals 14 residues. Germline values: CDR1 LNHDA, CDR2 SQIVND (reference sequence). CDR3 residues: CASSSPGGLNIQYF. CDR3 bases: TGTGCCAGTAGTAGCCCAGGGGGGCTAAACATTCAGTACTTC.

The V gene is TRBV27, the J gene TRBJ2-7; D is unresolved. CDR3 length: 13 residues. Germline CDR1 MNHEY, CDR2 SMNVEV (reference sequence). Trimming shortened V by 5 bases and J by 0 bases, and 8 bases separated the two germline ends. The CDR3 nucleotides read TGTGCCAGCAGTGTCCGGGTCTCCTACGAGCAGTACTTC. Translating it yields CASSVRVSYEQYF.

This chain links TRBV19 with TRBJ2-7; D gene unclear. The ends were cut back, 0 bases at V and 0 bases at J, with 3 bases in the middle. Germline CDR1 reads LNHDA; CDR2 reads SQIVND (reference sequence). The CDR3 runs 13 residues. The CDR3 nucleotides read TGTGCCAGTAGTATAGAAGTCTCCTACGAGCAGTACTTC. Its translation: CASSIEVSYEQYF.

As to this clone: Other DNA sequences in the same sample also yield this CDR3. This chain links TRBV18 with TRBJ2-2; D possibly corresponds to TRBD2 (5 bases). This CDR3 has 13 amino acids. The V and J ends lost 5 bases and 4 bases respectively, with 8 bases between them. CDR1 and CDR2 (germline): KGHSH, LQKENI. The CDR3 DNA reads TGTGCCAGCTCATCCCGGGGCACCGGGGAGCTGTTTTTT. Translated, it gives CASSSRGTGELFF.